This T cell receptor (beta chain) was identified during a study of T-cell memory formation after mild COVID-19. V was shortened by 4 bases and J by 6 bases, with 18 bases between the two germline ends. Germline values: CDR1 KGHSH, CDR2 LQKENI. This CDR3 is 15 amino acids long. TCRdb passed the 5' RACE reads through MiXCR, listing each CDR3 protein once. This repertoire shows about 180,000 distinct CDR3 sequences, roughly 18% found once; its top ten account for more than 3%. The V call is TRBV18, the J call TRBJ1-2, with a possible D match to TRBD1 (5 bases). The source material was PBMCs or a T cell subset sorted from them (not recorded which). This receptor was obtained from a man aged 18 to 30 who had mild COVID-19 (a few samples of this study predate the infection). Cell type and time point are not known. This CDR3 is CASSLNGAPPDGYTF. In nucleotides, the CDR3 is TGTGCCAGCTCACTTAACGGGGCCCCACCGGATGGCTACACCTTC.